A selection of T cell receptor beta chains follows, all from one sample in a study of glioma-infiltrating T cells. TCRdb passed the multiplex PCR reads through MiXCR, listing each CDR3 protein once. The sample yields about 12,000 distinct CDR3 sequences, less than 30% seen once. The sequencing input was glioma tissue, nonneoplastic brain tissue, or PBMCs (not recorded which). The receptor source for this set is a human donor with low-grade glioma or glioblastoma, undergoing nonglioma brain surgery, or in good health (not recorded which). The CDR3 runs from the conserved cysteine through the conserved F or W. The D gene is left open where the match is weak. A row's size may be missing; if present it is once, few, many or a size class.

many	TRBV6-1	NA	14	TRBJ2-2	CASSPTSNTGELFF	TGTGCCAGCAGTCCAACCAGCAACACCGGGGAGCTGTTTTTT
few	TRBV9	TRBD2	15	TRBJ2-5	CASSVGAGDGETQYF	TGTGCCAGCAGCGTAGGAGCGGGAGATGGAGAGACCCAGTACTTC
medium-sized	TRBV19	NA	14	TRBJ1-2	CASTIPTTGYGYTF	TGTGCCAGTACGATCCCTACTACTGGCTATGGCTACACCTTC
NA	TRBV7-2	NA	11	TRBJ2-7	CASSLHYEQYF	TGTGCCAGCAGCCTACACTACGAGCAGTACTTC
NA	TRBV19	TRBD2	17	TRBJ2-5	CASSKMILARKQETQYF	TGTGCCAGTAGCAAAATGATACTAGCGAGAAAACAAGAGACCCAGTACTTC
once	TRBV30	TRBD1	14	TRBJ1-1	CAWKQGARSTEAFF	TGTGCCTGGAAACAGGGGGCGAGGAGCACTGAAGCTTTCTTT
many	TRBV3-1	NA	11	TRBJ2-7	CASRKAYEQYF	TGTGCCAGCAGGAAGGCCTACGAGCAGTACTTC
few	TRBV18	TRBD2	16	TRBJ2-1	CASSLTGTSGRAEQFF	TGTGCCAGCTCACTCACTGGGACTAGCGGGAGGGCTGAGCAGTTCTTC
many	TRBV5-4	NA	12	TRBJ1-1	CASSIWGTEAFF	TGTGCCAGCAGCATATGGGGCACTGAAGCTTTCTTT
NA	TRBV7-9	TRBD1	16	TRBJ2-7	CASSPKGQGLVHEQYF	TGTGCCAGCAGCCCCAAGGGACAGGGACTGGTCCACGAGCAGTACTTC
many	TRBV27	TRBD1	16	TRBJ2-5	CASSLTGTGGRETQYF	TGTGCCAGCAGTTTAACCGGGACAGGGGGCAGAGAGACCCAGTACTTC
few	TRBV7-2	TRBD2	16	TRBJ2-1	CASSLALSGGYNEQFF	TGTGCCAGCAGCTTAGCGCTAAGCGGGGGTTACAATGAGCAGTTCTTC
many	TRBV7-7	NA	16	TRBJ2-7	CASSLGDPATSYEQYF	TGTGCTAGCAGCTTAGGGGACCCCGCGACCTCCTACGAGCAGTACTTC
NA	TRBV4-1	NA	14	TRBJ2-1	CASSPGAHQNEQLF	TGCGCCAGCAGCCCCGGGGCCCACCAAAATGAGCAGCTCTTC
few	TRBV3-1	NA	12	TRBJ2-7	CASSQSSYEQYF	TGTGCCAGCAGCCAAAGCTCCTACGAGCAGTACTTC
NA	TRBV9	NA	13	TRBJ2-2	CASSPGDFGELFF	TGTGCCAGCAGCCCCGGGGATTTCGGGGAGCTGTTTTTT
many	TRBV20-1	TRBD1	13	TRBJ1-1	CSARDEGTGKAFF	TGCAGTGCTAGAGATGAAGGGACAGGGAAAGCTTTCTTT
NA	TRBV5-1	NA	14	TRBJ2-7	CASSSDLQSDEQYF	TGCGCCAGCAGCTCGGATCTCCAATCCGACGAGCAGTACTTC
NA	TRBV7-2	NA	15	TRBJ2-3	CASSPWEEGADTQYF	TGTGCCAGCAGCCCTTGGGAAGAGGGAGCAGATACGCAGTATTTT
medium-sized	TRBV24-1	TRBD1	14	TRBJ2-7	CATSDSGQGYEQYF	TGTGCCACCAGTGATTCGGGACAGGGCTACGAGCAGTACTTC
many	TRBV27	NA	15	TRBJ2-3	CASSQLPRKAGTQYF	TGTGCCAGCAGCCAACTGCCTCGAAAGGCGGGTACGCAGTATTTT
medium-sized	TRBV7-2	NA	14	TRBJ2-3	CASSLAREGDTQYF	TGTGCCAGCAGCTTAGCCCGAGAGGGAGATACGCAGTATTTT
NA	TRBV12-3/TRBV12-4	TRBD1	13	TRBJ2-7	CASSGQGSYEQYF	TGTGCCAGCTCCGGACAGGGGTCCTACGAGCAGTACTTC